The next 20 T cell receptor beta chains were all read from a single sample in a study of cytomegalovirus exposure and HLA in healthy donors (dated by TCRdb to about 2017). Libraries came from the immunoSEQ multiplex PCR assay. A mixture of 60 forward primers for TCR Vbeta segments and 13 reverse primers for TCR Jbeta segments was used in the multiplex PCR. As stored in TCRdb, this immuneACCESS dataset retains in-frame rearrangements with V and J assigned. A fraction of the clones does not appear; measured against another copy, unresolved V genes explain less than half of the discrepancy, and the remainder lacks a known reason. The sample yields 120,000 or so clones; approximately 15% were counted once. The ten largest clones represent roughly 2% of the sample. Input material: PBMCs. The receptors here all came from a woman younger than 35 in good health and CMV-seronegative.

This clone was counted between two and nine times. The chain joins TRBV5-6 to TRBJ2-1; 12 nucleotides agree with TRBD2. This CDR3 region has 16 residues. V shed 2 bases and J 2 bases; nucleotides not matched to a gene: 2. Germline CDR1 SGHDT, CDR2 YYEEEE. CDR3 protein: CASSFRTSGAYNEQFF. The CDR3 DNA follows: TGTGCCAGCAGCTTTCGGACTAGCGGGGCCTACAATGAGCAGTTCTTC.

This clone was recorded a few times. The genes are TRBV30 and TRBJ1-5, with TRBD1 as a possible D gene (6 bases). The CDR3 totals 13 residues. The germline gives CDR1 GTSNPN, CDR2 SVGIG (reference sequence). V was trimmed by 6 bases and J by 3 bases, leaving 12 bases between them. This CDR3 reads CACQDSSNQPQHF. CDR3 in DNA: TGTGCCTGCCAGGACAGTTCCAATCAGCCCCAGCATTTT. Combining the CDR3 with reference TRBV30 and TRBJ1-5 gives the whole variable domain SQTIHQWPATLVQPVGSPLSLECTVEGTSNPNLYWYRQAAGRGLQLLFYSVGIGQISSEVPQNLSASRPQDRQFILSSKKLLLSDSGFYLCACQDSSNQPQHFGDGTRLSIL.

This clone was counted only a few times. The genes are TRBV27 and TRBJ2-6; perhaps TRBD1 as D (5 bases). Germline CDR1 MNHEY, CDR2 SMNVEV (reference sequence). V gave up 3 bases and J gave up 0 bases, with 12 bases separating them. CDR3 length: 17 residues. CDR3 protein: CASSLGQFRSGANVLTF. The CDR3 region has the DNA TGTGCCAGCAGTTTGGGGCAGTTTCGCTCTGGGGCCAACGTCCTGACTTTC.

The chain recombines TRBV15 with TRBJ1-4; 7 positions agree with TRBD1. CDR1 LNHNV and CDR2 YYDKDF come from the germline V gene (reference sequence). V gave up 3 bases and J gave up 3 bases; unmatched junction bases: 4. The CDR3 sequence is 15 residues long. CDR3 sequence: CATSRRGQSNEKLFF. CDR3 nucleotides: TGTGCCACCAGCAGGAGGGGGCAGTCTAATGAAAAACTGTTTTTT.

This clone has only one observation. This chain joins TRBV7-8 and TRBJ2-1; tentatively, D is TRBD2 (5 bases). There are 15 residues in the CDR3. V was trimmed by 5 bases and J by 2 bases, leaving 13 bases between them. From germline, CDR1 is SGHVS and CDR2 FQNEAQ. The CDR3 DNA reads TGTGCCAGCAGCCGGTGGGAGCAAGCCTACAATGAGCAGTTCTTC. This gives the protein CASSRWEQAYNEQFF.

CDR3 residues: CASRTQGQETQYF. Here the CDR3 DNA reads TGTGCCAGCAGGACACAGGGTCAAGAGACCCAGTACTTC. V usage is TRBV6-6 and J usage is TRBJ2-5; D possibly corresponds to TRBD1 (6 bases). Trimming removed 6 bases from V and 2 bases from J, with 10 bases in between. The CDR3 contains 13 residues. CDR1 MNHNY and CDR2 SVGAGI come from the germline V gene (reference sequence).

This clone has a count of ten or more. The chain couples TRBV28 to TRBJ1-2, with D possibly matching TRBD1 (5 bases). The V end was cut by 1 base, the J end by 7 bases, with 10 bases between. CDR1 is MDHEN, CDR2 SYDVKM, per germline. CDR3 size: 13 residues. The CDR3 is CASSLLGGLGYTF. CDR3 DNA sequence: TGTGCCAGCAGTTTATTGGGGGGTCTTGGCTACACCTTC.

The chain uses TRBV6-1 and TRBJ1-2; TRBD1 matches at 7 bases. The CDR3 extends over 14 amino acids. The V segment lost 6 bases and the J segment 4 bases; nucleotides outside the gene matches: 8. Germline V gene sequence: CDR1 MNHNS, CDR2 SASEGT. CDR3 amino acids: CASSQAGGGYGYTF. DNA for the CDR3: TGTGCCAGCAGCCAGGCAGGGGGAGGCTATGGCTACACCTTC.

The CDR3 here is CASSPDRRDEKLFF. Here the CDR3 DNA reads TGTGCCAGCTCACCCGACAGGCGAGACGAAAAACTGTTTTTT. The J gene is TRBJ1-4, the V gene TRBV18, with D perhaps TRBD1 (6 bases). The CDR3 sequence is 14 residues long. V was clipped by 3 bases and J by 8 bases, with 13 bases between them. Germline-derived CDR1 and CDR2 are KGHSH and LQKENI.

The sample holds a few counts of this clone. CDR3 residues: CASSGLAGSDTQYF. The CDR3 bases are TGTGCCAGCAGCGGACTAGCGGGGTCAGATACGCAGTATTTT. This sequence joins TRBV6-4 and TRBJ2-3; 12 nucleotides align to TRBD2. CDR3 length: 14 residues. Per germline, CDR1 MRHNA and CDR2 SNTAGT. J lost 4 bases, V lost 6 bases, and 2 bases had no gene match.

This chain uses TRBV28 with TRBJ1-5, with 9 bases lining up with TRBD1. The germline V gene has CDR1 MDHEN and CDR2 SYDVKM. Trimming removed 6 bases from V and 10 bases from J; junction bases left unmatched: 13. CDR3 length: 15 amino acids. CDR3 region: CASSTEDRGKNPQHF. The DNA of the CDR3 is TGTGCCAGCAGCACCGAGGACAGGGGAAAGAATCCCCAGCATTTT.

This clone has just a few counts. The chain recombines TRBV5-3 with TRBJ1-6; tentatively, D is TRBD1 (5 bases). TRBV5-3 is an open reading frame whose function is uncertain. The V and J ends lost 2 bases and 8 bases respectively, with 17 bases between them. This CDR3 region has 16 residues. CDR3 sequence (DNA): TGTGCCAGAAGCTTTGGGCATGCGGGGGTATATTCACCCCTCCACTTT. It yields the protein CARSFGHAGVYSPLHF.

The V call is TRBV2, the J call TRBJ2-6, with 7 bases lining up with TRBD1. The CDR3 length is 19 residues. Germline loops: CDR1 SNHLY, CDR2 FYNNEI. V shed 4 bases, J shed 0 bases, and the junction held 12 bases outside the gene matches. The DNA for the CDR3 is TGTGCCAGCAGTGTTCCTCGAACCGGGACAGACTCTGGGGCCAACGTCCTGACTTTC. Translated, it gives CASSVPRTGTDSGANVLTF.

The V gene is TRBV18, the J gene TRBJ2-6; TRBD1 matches 10 bases. The CDR3 is made up of 17 amino acids. Germline CDR1 reads KGHSH; CDR2 reads LQKENI. V trimming: 1 base; J trimming: 4 bases; junction bases outside the gene matches: 4. The chain's CDR3 is CASSPRDRGSGANVLTF. The CDR3 DNA follows: TGTGCCAGCTCACCACGGGACAGGGGTTCCGGGGCCAACGTCCTGACTTTC.

The rearrangement joins TRBV19 to TRBJ2-1; weak D call: TRBD1 (6 bases). The CDR3 extends over 14 amino acids. Germline CDR1 LNHDA, CDR2 SQIVND (reference sequence). Trimming left V 4 bases short and J 1 base short, with 8 bases between. CDR3 coding DNA: TGTGCCAGTAGTAAACAGGGTTCCTACAATGAGCAGTTCTTC. This sequence encodes CASSKQGSYNEQFF.

J is TRBJ1-2 and V is TRBV29-1; D is undetermined. Germline CDR1 is SQVTM and CDR2 is ANQGSEA. The CDR3 totals 16 residues. V shed 3 bases and J shed 0 bases, with 17 bases lying between them. The CDR3 sequence: CSVEDVWTKSNYGYTF. Written as DNA, the CDR3 is TGCAGCGTTGAGGATGTCTGGACTAAGTCTAACTATGGCTACACCTTC. The whole variable domain, remainder taken from reference TRBV29-1 and TRBJ1-2, is SAVISQKPSRDICQRGTSLTIQCQVDSQVTMMFWYRQQPGQSLTLIATANQGSEATYESGFVIDKFPISRPNLTFSTLTVSNMSPEDSSIYLCSVEDVWTKSNYGYTFGSGTRLTVV.

The sample holds a few counts of this clone. The chain is built from TRBV15 and TRBJ1-5; D not resolved. In germline, CDR1 is LNHNV, CDR2 YYDKDF (reference sequence). The CDR3 consists of 14 residues. The germline V and J ends were trimmed by 5 bases and 6 bases, with 14 bases remaining between them. The CDR3 reads CATSSGPISQPQHF. CDR3 sequence (DNA): TGTGCCACCAGCTCCGGTCCCATTAGTCAGCCCCAGCATTTT.

This clone came up a few times. J is TRBJ2-1 and V is TRBV16, with 12 bases matching TRBD1. The germline CDR1 and CDR2 sequences are KGHSY and FQNENV. Unmatched junction bases numbered 10, after V lost 4 bases and J lost 9 bases. The CDR3 is made up of 16 amino acids. The CDR3 protein is CASSLRGTGGVTEQFF. CDR3 coding DNA: TGTGCCAGCAGCCTCCGGGGGACAGGGGGCGTCACTGAGCAGTTCTTC.

This clone showed up just a few times. Here the CDR3 DNA reads TGTGCCAGCAGCTTGAGGCTAGCGGGCCAAGAGACCCAGTACTTC. This sequence encodes CASSLRLAGQETQYF. J is TRBJ2-5 and V is TRBV5-6; 8 bases line up with TRBD2. V lost 1 base and J lost 1; bases outside the gene matches: 3. Germline assignment: CDR1 SGHDT and CDR2 YYEEEE. The CDR3 runs to 15 residues.

The V call is TRBV27, the J call TRBJ2-6; 7 nucleotides match TRBD1. V lost 6 bases and J lost 1; bases outside the gene matches: 6. CDR3 size: 16 residues. The V gene's germline CDR1 is MNHEY and CDR2 SMNVEV (reference sequence). CDR3 in amino acids: CASRETGSSGANVLTF. CDR3 DNA sequence: TGTGCCAGCAGGGAGACAGGGTCATCTGGGGCCAACGTCCTGACTTTC.